The next 18 T cell receptor beta chains were all read from a single sample in a study of T cell responses to AZD1222 COVID-19 vaccine. This table comes from immunoSEQ multiplex PCR, and its TCRdb copy is limited to in-frame clones, with some not included. The repertoire holds 100,000 to 150,000 clones, with 80% to 95% as singletons. This specimen was peripheral blood, taken on day 0 of MenACWY control vaccination. Every receptor here comes from an adult in good health.

The chain combines TRBV5-4 with TRBJ1-3; D is uncertain. The CDR3 has 15 amino acids. V dropped 0 bases and J dropped 1 base, with 8 bases sitting between them. Per germline, CDR1 SGHNT and CDR2 YYREEE (reference sequence). The CDR3 loop reads CASSLGKGSGNTIYF. The CDR3 nucleotides are TGTGCCAGCAGCTTGGGAAAGGGTTCTGGAAACACCATATATTTT.

This clone came up once. This chain uses TRBV27 with TRBJ2-5, with no clear D. The CDR3 extends over 13 amino acids. Germline V gene data show CDR1 as MNHEY and CDR2 as SMNVEV (reference sequence). Trimming pared 7 bases from V and 0 bases from J, leaving 9 bases between. The CDR3 bases are TGTGCCAGCATAGGCGGAAACCAAGAGACCCAGTACTTC. Translated: CASIGGNQETQYF.

DNA for the CDR3: TGCTTGAATCGACGGGCCACTGAAGCTTTCTTT. It is translated as CLNRRATEAFF. The chain couples TRBV20-1 to TRBJ1-1; no firm D call. Germline CDR1 is DFQATT and CDR2 is SNEGSKA (reference sequence). The CDR3 loop spans 11 amino acids.

The rearrangement joins TRBV28 to TRBJ1-1; 9 nucleotides align to TRBD1. Germline lookup yields CDR1 MDHEN and CDR2 SYDVKM. V lost 5 bases and J lost 5; bases outside the gene matches: 6. This CDR3 is built from 14 residues. The CDR3 nucleotides read TGTGCCAGCAGTGTAACAGGGGGCAGGACTGAAGCTTTCTTT. Amino acid sequence: CASSVTGGRTEAFF.

This sequence joins TRBV6-2 or TRBV6-3 and TRBJ2-2; D unclear. The CDR3 runs 15 residues. Germline CDR1 reads MNHEY; CDR2 reads SVGEGT. With 6 bases removed from V and 4 bases from J, the gap between germline ends came to 15 bases. The CDR3 coding sequence is TGTGCCAGCAGCCCCCCAACGCGTGGCACCGGGGAGCTGTTTTTT. Translation gives CASSPPTRGTGELFF.

The genes are TRBV24-1 and TRBJ1-4; D ambiguous. CDR3 length equals 11 residues. Germline CDR1 reads KGHDR; CDR2 reads SFDVKD. V lost 8 bases and J lost 5, with 5 bases in between. The DNA of the CDR3 is TGTGCCACCACACAGAATGAAAAACTGTTTTTT. Translation: CATTQNEKLFF.

The chain's CDR3 is CASSPTRTGERVQYF. CDR3 bases: TGCGCCAGCAGCCCAACGCGGACAGGGGAACGCGTACAGTACTTC. V usage is TRBV5-1 and J usage is TRBJ2-5; 9 bases agree with TRBD1. This CDR3 comprises 15 residues. J lost 11 bases, V lost 4 bases, and 15 bases had no gene match. Germline CDR1 is SGHRS and CDR2 is YFSETQ.

The chain links TRBV3-1 (or the pseudogene TRBV3-2) to TRBJ2-4, with D perhaps being TRBD1 or TRBD2 (5 bases each). Germline V CDR1 and CDR2: LGHDT, YNNKEL (reference sequence). The CDR3 consists of 15 residues. V was clipped by 6 bases and J by 5 bases, with 17 bases between them. As DNA, the CDR3 is TGTGCCAGCAGTCTGGCGGGTGGGACCCAAAACATTCAGTACTTC. It is translated as CASSLAGGTQNIQYF.

The V gene is TRBV7-8, the J gene TRBJ1-2, with TRBD1 matching over 9 bases. V lost 3 bases, J lost 5 bases, and 13 bases stayed unmatched. CDR1 and CDR2 (germline): SGHVS, FQNEAQ. This CDR3 region has 17 residues. The CDR3 coding sequence is TGTGCCAGCAGCTTTAGCATCCGGGACAGGGTTGGGTATGGCTACACCTTC. Its protein is CASSFSIRDRVGYGYTF.

This clone was picked up one time. V gene TRBV7-2 combines with J gene TRBJ2-4; D unresolved. Germline CDR1 reads SGHTA; CDR2 reads FQGNSA. The CDR3 contains 16 residues. V was pared by 0 bases and J by 0 bases, with 9 bases between. CDR3 residues: CASSLAGTVAKNIQYF. CDR3 bases: TGTGCCAGCAGCTTAGCAGGCACCGTAGCCAAAAACATTCAGTACTTC. Full variable domain (remainder filled in from reference TRBV7-2 and TRBJ2-4): GAGVSQSPSNKVTEKGKDVELRCDPISGHTALYWYRQSLGQGLEFLIYFQGNSAPDKSGLPSDRFSAERTGGSVSTLTIQRTQQEDSAVYLCASSLAGTVAKNIQYFGAGTRLSVL.

The chain uses TRBV6-6 and TRBJ1-2; TRBD1 aligns across 7 bases. The length of the CDR3 is 15 residues. V was pared by 2 bases and J by 8 bases, with 11 bases of the junction left unmatched. Germline assignment: CDR1 MNHNY and CDR2 SVGAGI (reference sequence). Written as DNA, the CDR3 is TGTGCCAGCAGTTACGGGCGTACAGGGGAATACGGCTACACCTTC. Translating gives CASSYGRTGEYGYTF.

The chain recombines TRBV14 with TRBJ2-5; D possibly corresponds to TRBD2 (5 bases). Germline V gene sequence: CDR1 SGHDN, CDR2 FVKESK. This CDR3 spans 16 amino acids. Trimming removed 4 bases from V and 4 bases from J, with 19 bases in between. CDR3 bases: TGTGCCAGCAGCCCGAGGGTAACGTATGCGGGAGAGACCCAGTACTTC. Protein product: CASSPRVTYAGETQYF. Full variable domain (missing parts from reference TRBV14 and TRBJ2-5): EAGVTQFPSHSVIEKGQTVTLRCDPISGHDNLYWYRRVMGKEIKFLLHFVKESKQDESGMPNNRFLAERTGGTYSTLKVQPAELEDSGVYFCASSPRVTYAGETQYFGPGTRLLVL.

This clone occurred a few times. The chain combines TRBV14 with TRBJ2-1; 7 bases map to TRBD1. Per the germline V gene, CDR1 is SGHDN and CDR2 is FVKESK. Germline trimming cut 0 bases from V and 2 bases from J; bases unmatched to any gene: 25. This CDR3 contains 23 residues. The CDR3 protein is CASSQEGQWYREPRVGAYNEQFF. CDR3 nucleotides: TGTGCCAGCAGCCAAGAGGGACAGTGGTACAGGGAGCCCCGGGTAGGAGCCTACAATGAGCAGTTCTTC.

The chain recombines TRBV3-1 (or the pseudogene TRBV3-2) with TRBJ2-7; 8 bases align to TRBD1. V was pared by 6 bases and J by 6 bases, with 13 bases of the junction left unmatched. This CDR3 is built from 15 residues. Germline V gene lookup returns CDR1 LGHDT and CDR2 YNNKEL (reference sequence). CDR3 region: CASSAPGAGGSEQYF. CDR3 nucleotide sequence: TGTGCCAGCAGTGCCCCCGGGGCAGGGGGCTCCGAGCAGTACTTC.

The genes are TRBV4-1 and TRBJ2-5, with 9 bases aligning to TRBD2. J lost 2 bases, V lost 1 base, and 14 bases had no gene match. Germline V gene data show CDR1 as MGHRA and CDR2 as YSYEKL. CDR3 length: 19 residues. This CDR3 reads CASSQGFSGGPQVQETQYF. CDR3 DNA: TGCGCCAGCAGCCAAGGGTTTAGCGGGGGCCCCCAGGTACAAGAGACCCAGTACTTC.

The chain recombines TRBV28 with TRBJ2-3; D unresolved. Germline V CDR1 and CDR2: MDHEN, SYDVKM. V was cut by 5 bases and J by 6 bases, with 18 bases left in between. The CDR3 loop spans 15 amino acids. In DNA form, the CDR3 reads TGTGCCAGCAGTAACAGTCCGAGGAACTCCGATACGCAGTATTTT. Protein: CASSNSPRNSDTQYF.

This clone has more than one count but fewer than ten. The chain couples TRBV6-5 to TRBJ2-1, with a possible D match to TRBD2 (6 bases). V gave up 5 bases and J gave up 7 bases, with 15 bases separating them. Looked up from germline, CDR1 is MNHEY and CDR2 is SVGAGI. The CDR3 loop spans 14 amino acids. The chain's CDR3 is CASSPGRAGNEQFF. CDR3 coding DNA: TGTGCCAGCAGTCCCGGACGCGCGGGGAATGAGCAGTTCTTC.

V usage is TRBV19 and J usage is TRBJ1-5, with 8 bases aligning to TRBD1. Germline V gene data show CDR1 as LNHDA and CDR2 as SQIVND (reference sequence). This CDR3 is 14 amino acids long. V lost 7 bases, J lost 6 bases, and 8 bases stayed unmatched. The CDR3 reads CASTGQGPIQPQHF. CDR3 bases: TGTGCCAGTACTGGACAGGGCCCGATTCAGCCCCAGCATTTT. Looking up the rest from reference TRBV19 and TRBJ1-5 gives the full variable domain: DGGITQSPKYLFRKEGQNVTLSCEQNLNHDAMYWYRQDPGQGLRLIYYSQIVNDFQKGDIAEGYSVSREKKESFPLTVTSAQKNPTAFYLCASTGQGPIQPQHFGDGTRLSIL.